The source of this T cell receptor (beta chain) is a study of beta chain features in type 1 diabetes. The sample holds a few counts of this clone. Its antigen remains unidentified. Study conclusions and caveats: People with Type 1 diabetes carried modestly yet significantly shorter TCRB CDR3s in all four CD4+ subsets.

Every bit of the isolated RNA underwent reverse transcription, so sequencing read expressed TCRB transcripts. Sequencing was performed with immunoSEQ multiplex PCR; in TCRdb, only in-frame clones are kept and a portion is missing. The table lists a few hundred thousand clones, around 13% of them singletons, with 0.0095% to 0.011% in the top ten. Germline V CDR1 and CDR2: SGHRS, YFSETQ. V gave up 3 bases and J gave up 9 bases; unmatched junction bases: 1. The CDR3 has 13 amino acids. What was sequenced was naive CD4+ T cells from blood. This rearrangement joins TRBV5-1 to TRBJ2-1; 12 bases fit TRBD2. This clonotype was sampled from a woman aged 18-29 years with type 1 diabetes. The CDR3 DNA follows: TGCGCCAGCAGCTCTAGCGGGAGGGGTGAGCAGTTCTTC. It translates to CASSSSGRGEQFF.